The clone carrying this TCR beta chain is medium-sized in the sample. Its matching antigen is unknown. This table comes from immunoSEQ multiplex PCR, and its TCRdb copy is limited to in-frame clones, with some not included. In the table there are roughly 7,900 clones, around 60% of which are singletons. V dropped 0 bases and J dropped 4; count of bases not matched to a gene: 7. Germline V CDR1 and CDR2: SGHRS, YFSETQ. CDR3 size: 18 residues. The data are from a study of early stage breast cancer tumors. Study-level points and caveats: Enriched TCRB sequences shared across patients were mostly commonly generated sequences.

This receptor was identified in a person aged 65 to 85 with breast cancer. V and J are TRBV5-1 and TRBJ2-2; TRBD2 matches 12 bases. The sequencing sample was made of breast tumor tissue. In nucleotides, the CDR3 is TGCGCCAGCAGCTTGGAGGCTAGCGGGGGGGCCGGCACCGGGGAGCTGTTTTTT. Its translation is CASSLEASGGAGTGELFF.